This entry describes one T cell receptor (beta chain). What it binds is not known. The PCR employed 60 Vbeta primers together with 13 Jbeta primers. Using immunoSEQ multiplex PCR, the repertoire was profiled, and TCRdb retains in-frame clones only, with some absent. This sample lists roughly 150,000 clones; its ten largest clones have approximately 1.5%. This sample was included in a study of cytomegalovirus exposure and HLA in healthy donors. Regarding the study as a whole: High sensitivity and specificity were reportedly achieved when the classifier diagnosed cytomegalovirus status.

Trimming pared 1 base from V and 4 bases from J, leaving 11 bases between. Germline V gene lookup returns CDR1 SEHNR and CDR2 FQNEAQ (reference sequence). The CDR3 has 15 amino acids. The gene calls are TRBV7-9 and TRBJ1-5, with TRBD1 as a possible D gene (5 bases). The source material was PBMCs. The clonotype was recovered from a woman aged 45-60 years in good health and CMV-seronegative. The CDR3 loop is CASSLVGGANQPQHF. The CDR3 coding sequence is TGTGCCAGCAGCTTAGTAGGAGGGGCGAATCAGCCCCAGCATTTT.